This T cell receptor beta chain originates from a study of OX40 agonist ivuxolimab in advanced cancers. Turning to the study itself: Hepatocellular carcinoma, melanoma, renal cell or head and neck cancer affected the dose-escalation patients.

The V gene lost 0 bases and the J gene lost 0 bases, with 4 bases spanning the gap. This CDR3 has 14 amino acids. CDR1 and CDR2 (germline): MNHEY, SMNVEV (reference sequence). This clone was found a few times. Other DNA sequences from this sample encode an identical CDR3 as well. Sequenced by immunoSEQ multiplex PCR; TCRdb stores in-frame clones only, minus some. The sample lists more than 70,000 clones, 65% to 90% occurring once. At baseline, cycle 4 day 1, and cycle 7 day 1, blood was sampled. The specimen comprised CD4+ or CD8+ T cells sorted from blood, sampled in a trial of the OX40 agonist ivuxolimab. The receptor's source is an adult with an advanced solid tumor such as melanoma, head and neck, liver or kidney cancer. V gene TRBV27 combines with J gene TRBJ2-3; D is unclear. CDR3 region: CASSLSASTDTQYF. In DNA form, the CDR3 reads TGTGCCAGCAGTTTATCGGCGAGCACAGATACGCAGTATTTT.